This entry describes one TCR beta chain. What it recognizes is unknown. The CDR3 has 12 residues. Germline V gene data show CDR1 as GTSNPN and CDR2 as SVGIG (reference sequence). With 5 bases removed from V and 4 bases from J, the gap between germline ends came to 10 bases. The sample comes from a study of cytomegalovirus exposure and HLA in healthy donors. Researchers ran the PCR with 60 Vbeta and 13 Jbeta primers. The protocol was immunoSEQ multiplex PCR, while the TCRdb copy is restricted to in-frame clones and leaves out a portion. The sample holds around 170,000 clones, 75% to 90% seen once. Study-level findings and limits: Indistinguishability led to the exclusion of some V segments, TRBV6-2 and TRBV6-3 included. Reportedly, HLA-A and HLA-B alleles of most subjects were accurately predicted from TCR beta. TCR beta V- and J-gene trimming was later associated with a missense DCLRE1C variant.

The sequenced sample was PBMCs. This chain connects TRBV30 to TRBJ2-3; no reliable D call. This receptor was taken from a man aged 40-49 years in good health and CMV-seropositive. DNA of the CDR3: TGTGCCTGGGCCAATCGCGCAGATACGCAGTATTTT. It is translated as CAWANRADTQYF.